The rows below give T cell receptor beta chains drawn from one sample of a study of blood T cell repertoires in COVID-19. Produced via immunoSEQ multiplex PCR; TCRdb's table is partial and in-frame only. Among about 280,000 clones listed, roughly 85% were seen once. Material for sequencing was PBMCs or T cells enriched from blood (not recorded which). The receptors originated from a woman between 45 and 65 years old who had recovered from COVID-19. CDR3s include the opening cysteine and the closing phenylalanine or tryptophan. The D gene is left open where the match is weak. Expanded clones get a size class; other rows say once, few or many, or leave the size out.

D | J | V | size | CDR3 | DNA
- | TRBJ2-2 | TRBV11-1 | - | CASSLNTGELFF | TGTGCCAGCAGCCTTAACACCGGGGAGCTGTTTTTT
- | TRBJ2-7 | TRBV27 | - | CASSLRGAYEQYF | TGTGCCAGCAGTTTAAGGGGCGCCTACGAGCAGTACTTC
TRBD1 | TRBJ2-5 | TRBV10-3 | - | CAISTDRAQETQYF | TGTGCCATCAGTACCGACAGGGCCCAAGAGACCCAGTACTTC
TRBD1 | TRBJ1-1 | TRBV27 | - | CASKEWVTGETEAFF | TGTGCCAGCAAAGAATGGGTGACAGGGGAGACTGAAGCTTTCTTT
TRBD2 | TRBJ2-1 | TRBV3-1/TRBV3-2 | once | CASSVTSGRLDEQFF | TGTGCCAGCAGCGTAACTAGCGGGAGATTAGATGAGCAGTTCTTC
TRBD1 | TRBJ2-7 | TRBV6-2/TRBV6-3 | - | CASSQLPAGTGGYEQYF | TGTGCCAGCAGTCAGTTACCCGCCGGGACAGGGGGCTACGAGCAGTACTTC
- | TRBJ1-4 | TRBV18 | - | CASSSQRQATNEKLFF | TGTGCCAGCTCAAGCCAGCGACAGGCAACTAATGAAAAACTGTTTTTT
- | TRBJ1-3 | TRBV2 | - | CASSEVRGNTIYF | TGTGCCAGCAGTGAAGTACGGGGAAACACCATATATTTT
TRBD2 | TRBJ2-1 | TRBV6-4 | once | CASSEISGAYNEQFF | TGTGCCAGCAGTGAAATTAGCGGGGCCTACAATGAGCAGTTCTTC
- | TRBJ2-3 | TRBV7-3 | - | CASSFFTGTDTQYF | TGTGCCAGCAGCTTCTTTACGGGAACAGATACGCAGTATTTT
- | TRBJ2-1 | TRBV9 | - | CASSSRETLSSYNEQFF | TGTGCCAGCAGCTCGCGAGAGACACTTAGCTCCTACAATGAGCAGTTCTTC
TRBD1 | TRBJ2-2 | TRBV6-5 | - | CASSYWTGDAGELFF | TGTGCCAGCAGTTACTGGACAGGGGACGCCGGGGAGCTGTTTTTT
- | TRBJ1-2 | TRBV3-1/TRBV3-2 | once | CASSQDIGTRTRNYGYTF | TGTGCCAGCAGCCAAGATATAGGAACGAGAACTAGGAACTATGGCTACACCTTC
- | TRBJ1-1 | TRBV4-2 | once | CASSQIGQGGTEAFF | TGTGCCAGCAGCCAAATCGGGCAGGGTGGAACTGAAGCTTTCTTT
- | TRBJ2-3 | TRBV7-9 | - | CASSLTGEADTQYF | TGTGCCAGCAGCTTAACCGGGGAGGCAGATACGCAGTATTTT
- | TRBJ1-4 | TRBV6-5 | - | CASSRRGANEKLFF | TGTGCCAGCAGCCGACGGGGAGCTAATGAAAAACTGTTTTTT
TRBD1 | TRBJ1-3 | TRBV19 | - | CASSKGQVPSGNTIYF | TGTGCCAGTAGTAAAGGACAGGTACCCTCTGGAAACACCATATATTTT
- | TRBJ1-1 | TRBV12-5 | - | CASGLVQSSGSWGNTEAFF | TGTGCTAGTGGTTTGGTACAATCATCAGGGTCCTGGGGGAACACTGAAGCTTTCTTT
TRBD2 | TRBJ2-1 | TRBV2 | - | CAARLARGGNGEQFF | TGTGCCGCTCGGCTAGCTCGGGGGGGCAACGGTGAGCAGTTCTTC
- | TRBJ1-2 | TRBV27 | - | CASSLSINYGYTF | TGTGCCAGCAGTTTGAGTATTAACTATGGCTACACCTTC
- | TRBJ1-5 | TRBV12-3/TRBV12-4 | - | CASSLSGNQPQHF | TGTGCCAGCAGTTTATCAGGGAATCAGCCCCAGCATTTT
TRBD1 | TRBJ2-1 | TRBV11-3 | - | CASSPGGSYNEQFF | TGTGCCAGCAGCCCAGGGGGCTCCTACAATGAGCAGTTCTTC
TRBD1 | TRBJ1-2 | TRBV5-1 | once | CASSLAGQGSGYTF | TGCGCCAGCAGCTTGGCGGGACAGGGGAGCGGCTACACCTTC
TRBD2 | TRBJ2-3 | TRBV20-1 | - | CGGSGGHTQYF | TGCGGCGGGTCGGGAGGGCACACGCAGTATTTT
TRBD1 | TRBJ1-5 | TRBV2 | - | CASSVGQYSNQPQHF | TGTGCCAGCAGTGTGGGACAGTATAGCAATCAGCCCCAGCATTTT
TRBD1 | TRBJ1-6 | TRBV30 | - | CAWRRQGDSPLHF | TGTGCCTGGAGAAGACAGGGGGATTCACCCCTCCACTTT
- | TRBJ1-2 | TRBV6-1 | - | CASSERRQYGYTF | TGTGCCAGCAGTGAACGGCGACAGTATGGCTACACCTTC
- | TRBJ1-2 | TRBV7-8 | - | CASSARSTNYGYTF | TGTGCCAGCAGCGCGAGAAGTACTAACTATGGCTACACCTTC
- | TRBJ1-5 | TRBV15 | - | CATSRDPTPISNQPQHF | TGTGCCACCAGCAGAGATCCCACACCAATTAGCAATCAGCCCCAGCATTTT
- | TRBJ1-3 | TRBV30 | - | CAWSVINTIYF | TGTGCCTGGAGCGTAATAAACACCATATATTTT
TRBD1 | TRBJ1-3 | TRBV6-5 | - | CASSSTTGVAGNTIYF | TGTGCCAGCAGTTCGACCACAGGGGTTGCAGGAAACACCATATATTTT
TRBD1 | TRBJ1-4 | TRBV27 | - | CASSFQGANEKLFF | TGTGCCAGCAGTTTCCAGGGGGCGAATGAAAAACTGTTTTTT
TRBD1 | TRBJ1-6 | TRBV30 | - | CAVQTGEGSSPLHF | TGTGCCGTCCAGACAGGGGAAGGGAGTTCACCCCTCCACTTT
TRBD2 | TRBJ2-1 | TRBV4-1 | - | CASSRGLAGAPGGEQFF | TGCGCCAGCAGCCGGGGACTAGCGGGGGCCCCAGGGGGTGAGCAGTTCTTC
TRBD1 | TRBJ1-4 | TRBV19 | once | CASRHNGQAGEKLFF | TGTGCCAGTAGACATAACGGACAGGCGGGAGAAAAACTGTTTTTT
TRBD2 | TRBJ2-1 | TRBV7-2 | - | CASSLVGAGVPSSYNEQFF | TGTGCCAGCAGCTTAGTAGGTGCGGGGGTACCTAGCTCCTACAATGAGCAGTTCTTC
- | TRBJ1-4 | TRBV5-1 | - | CASSRTDSNEKLFF | TGCGCCAGCAGCCGGACGGACTCTAATGAAAAACTGTTTTTT
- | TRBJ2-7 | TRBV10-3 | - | CAISESSGSYEQYF | TGTGCCATCAGTGAGTCCTCAGGTTCCTACGAGCAGTACTTC
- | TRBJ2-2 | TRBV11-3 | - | CASSSQGGTTGELFF | TGTGCCAGCAGCTCCCAGGGGGGAACCACCGGGGAGCTGTTTTTT
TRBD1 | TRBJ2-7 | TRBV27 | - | CASISAGGASYEQYF | TGTGCCAGCATCTCCGCAGGGGGCGCATCATACGAGCAGTACTTC
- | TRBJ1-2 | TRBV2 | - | CASRAGAGYGYTF | TGTGCCAGCAGAGCTGGTGCTGGCTATGGCTACACCTTC
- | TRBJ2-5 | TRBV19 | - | CASSIYGQEGIQETQYF | TGTGCCAGTAGTATATATGGCCAGGAGGGGATACAAGAGACCCAGTACTTC
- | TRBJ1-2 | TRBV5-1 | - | CASSLGLPSYGYTF | TGCGCCAGCAGCTTGGGTCTACCGTCCTATGGCTACACCTTC
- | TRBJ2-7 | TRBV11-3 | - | CASSLGQTVGIFEQYF | TGTGCCAGCAGCTTAGGCCAAACAGTGGGCATCTTTGAGCAGTACTTC
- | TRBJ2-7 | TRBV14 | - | CASSQVRGTFNEQYF | TGTGCCAGCAGCCAAGTAAGGGGCACTTTCAACGAGCAGTACTTC
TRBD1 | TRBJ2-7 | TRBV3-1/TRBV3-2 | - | CASSQPLGTGSYEQYF | TGTGCCAGCAGCCAGCCCCTCGGGACAGGGAGCTACGAGCAGTACTTC
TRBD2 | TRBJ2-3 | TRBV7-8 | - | CASSLKGGGHTDTQYF | TGTGCCAGCAGCTTAAAAGGCGGGGGGCACACAGATACGCAGTATTTT
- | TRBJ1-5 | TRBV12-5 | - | CASGDGSSNQPQHF | TGTGCTAGTGGAGACGGGAGTAGCAATCAGCCCCAGCATTTT
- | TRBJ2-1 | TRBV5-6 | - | CASSLPSYNEQFF | TGTGCCAGCAGCTTGCCATCCTACAATGAGCAGTTCTTC
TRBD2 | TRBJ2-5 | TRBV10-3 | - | CAISVLAGNQETQYF | TGTGCCATCAGCGTACTAGCGGGGAATCAAGAGACCCAGTACTTC
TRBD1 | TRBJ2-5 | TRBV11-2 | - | CASSISPGGAETQYF | TGTGCCAGCAGCATAAGTCCAGGGGGTGCAGAGACCCAGTACTTC
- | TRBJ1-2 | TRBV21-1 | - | CASSKDSRGRAANYGYTF | TGTGCCAGCAGCAAAGATTCAAGGGGGAGGGCTGCCAACTATGGCTACACCTTC
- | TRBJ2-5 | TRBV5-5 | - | CASSLGTEPQETQYF | TGTGCCAGCAGCTTGGGGACAGAACCACAAGAGACCCAGTACTTC
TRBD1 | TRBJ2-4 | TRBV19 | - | CASSQPDRGVAKNIQYF | TGTGCCAGTAGTCAGCCCGACAGGGGAGTAGCCAAAAACATTCAGTACTTC
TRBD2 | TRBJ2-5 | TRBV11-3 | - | CASSLGTRRSQTQYF | TGTGCCAGCAGCCTCGGGACTAGACGGTCGCAGACCCAGTACTTC
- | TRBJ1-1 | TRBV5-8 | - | CASSPTANTEAFF | TGTGCCAGCAGCCCCACAGCGAACACTGAAGCTTTCTTT
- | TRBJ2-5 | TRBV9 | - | CASSVAPGSGTSQETQYF | TGTGCCAGCAGCGTAGCTCCGGGTTCAGGGACTTCCCAAGAGACCCAGTACTTC